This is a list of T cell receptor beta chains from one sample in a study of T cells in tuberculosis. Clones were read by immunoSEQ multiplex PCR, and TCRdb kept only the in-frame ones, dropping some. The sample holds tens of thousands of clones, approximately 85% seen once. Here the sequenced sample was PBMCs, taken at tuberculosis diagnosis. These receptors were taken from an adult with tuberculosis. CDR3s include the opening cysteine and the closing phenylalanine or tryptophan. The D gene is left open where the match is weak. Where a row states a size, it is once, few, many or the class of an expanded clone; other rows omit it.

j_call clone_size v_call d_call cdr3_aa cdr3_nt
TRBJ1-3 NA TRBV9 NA CASSVETGSGNTIYF TGTGCCAGCAGCGTAGAAACAGGATCCGGAAACACCATATATTTT
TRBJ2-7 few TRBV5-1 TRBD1 CASSVPGQGSHEQYF TGCGCCAGCAGCGTCCCGGGACAGGGTTCCCACGAGCAGTACTTC
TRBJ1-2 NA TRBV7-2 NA CASSLTSGINYGYTF TGTGCCAGCAGCCTTACCTCAGGGATCAACTATGGCTACACCTTC
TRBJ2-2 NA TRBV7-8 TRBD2 CASIPSRREGRTGELFF TGTGCCAGCATCCCATCCAGGCGGGAGGGCCGGACCGGGGAGCTGTTTTTT
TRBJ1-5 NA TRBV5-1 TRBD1 CASSISGQGINQPQHF TGCGCCAGCAGCATTTCTGGACAGGGGATCAATCAGCCCCAGCATTTT
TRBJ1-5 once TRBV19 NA CASSTSGGTNQPQHF TGTGCCAGTAGTACCTCCGGGGGGACCAATCAGCCCCAGCATTTT
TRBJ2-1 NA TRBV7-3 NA CASRSPGEWNEQFF TGTGCCAGCAGGTCTCCGGGGGAGTGGAATGAGCAGTTCTTC
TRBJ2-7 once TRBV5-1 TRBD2 CASSLARGGDPGSYEQYF TGCGCCAGCAGCCTGGCCCGGGGGGGAGACCCCGGATCCTACGAGCAGTACTTC
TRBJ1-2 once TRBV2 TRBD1 CASSIQTGIRGYTF TGTGCCAGCAGTATCCAGACAGGGATACGGGGCTACACCTTC
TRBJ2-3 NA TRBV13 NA CASSLQITDTQYF TGTGCCAGCAGCCTCCAGATCACAGATACGCAGTATTTT
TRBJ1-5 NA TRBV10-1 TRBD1 CASSNKPRQGGGNQPQHF TGCGCCAGCAGTAACAAACCTCGACAGGGGGGGGGCAATCAGCCCCAGCATTTT